One and the same sample provided the 25 T cell receptor beta chains below, sequenced in a study of shared clonotypes between healthy human individuals. Libraries were prepared by immunoSEQ multiplex PCR; TCRdb keeps only in-frame clonotypes and omits some of them. The table includes roughly 2.2 million clones, 92% detected once. The sample consisted of naive CD4+ T cells from PBMCs. The subset denotes: CD45RA+ positively selected. The receptors derive from a man aged 18-30 years in good health. Some clones in this sample may be carry-over from other donors' samples.

The rearrangement uses TRBV19 and TRBJ2-5, with D maybe TRBD1 (6 bases). V was cut by 5 bases and J by 2 bases, with 12 bases left in between. Germline V gene data show CDR1 as LNHDA and CDR2 as SQIVND (reference sequence). CDR3 size: 14 residues. CDR3 coding DNA: TGTGCCAGTAGTGAACAGGGTGGACAAGAGACCCAGTACTTC. This translates into CASSEQGGQETQYF.

The J gene is TRBJ2-3, the V gene TRBV4-1; weak D call: TRBD1 (6 bases). The CDR3 is 13 residues long. Deletions cut 7 bases from V and 8 bases from J, with 16 bases between. Germline loops: CDR1 MGHRA, CDR2 YSYEKL. CDR3 DNA: TGCGCCAGCAAACGTACAGGGCAGGGTACGCAGTATTTT. It encodes CASKRTGQGTQYF.

The chain recombines TRBV2 with TRBJ2-1, with 10 bases lining up with TRBD1. V lost 7 bases, J lost 5 bases, and 8 bases stayed unmatched. This CDR3 comprises 15 residues. Germline CDR1 and CDR2: SNHLY and FYNNEI. The CDR3 loop is CASILGTGVDNEQFF. The CDR3 DNA reads TGTGCCAGCATCCTGGGGACAGGGGTTGACAATGAGCAGTTCTTC.

The chain combines TRBV7-9 with TRBJ1-6; no clear D gene. CDR3 length: 15 residues. V lost 1 base and J 9 bases, leaving 13 bases between the germline ends. The V gene's germline CDR1 is SEHNR and CDR2 FQNEAQ (reference sequence). DNA of the CDR3: TGTGCCAGCAGCTTAGGCTGGGCGATGGGTTCACCCCTCCACTTT. It yields the protein CASSLGWAMGSPLHF.

V and J are TRBV18 and TRBJ2-3; D remains unclear. Germline lookup yields CDR1 KGHSH and CDR2 LQKENI. Trimming pared 1 base from V and 5 bases from J, leaving 7 bases between. The CDR3 is 13 residues long. The CDR3 sequence is CASSPLLGDTQYF. The CDR3 nucleotides are TGTGCCAGCTCACCACTTCTAGGAGATACGCAGTATTTT.

The chain joins TRBV28 to TRBJ1-1; D not certain. The CDR3 loop spans 14 amino acids. Trimming stripped 3 bases from V and 1 base from J, with 9 bases between. CDR1 and CDR2 from the germline V gene are MDHEN and SYDVKM. This CDR3 reads CASSLRHQNTEAFF. The CDR3 nucleotides read TGTGCCAGCAGTTTGCGACACCAGAACACTGAAGCTTTCTTT.

This clone was seen once. The chain has TRBV7-8 and TRBJ1-5, with D maybe TRBD1 (5 bases). The CDR3 runs 15 residues. Germline V gene data show CDR1 as SGHVS and CDR2 as FQNEAQ. Trimming left V 1 base short and J 6 bases short, with 13 bases between. The CDR3 DNA is TGTGCCAGCAGCTTAGTGGGGGGGACGAGTCAGCCCCAGCATTTT. It translates to CASSLVGGTSQPQHF.

The rearrangement joins TRBV6-1 to TRBJ2-2; 10 bases are shared with TRBD1. This CDR3 contains 14 residues. After removal of 10 bases from V and 4 bases from J, the junction contained 6 bases not matched to a gene. Germline-derived CDR1 and CDR2 are MNHNS and SASEGT. DNA for the CDR3: TGTGCCATACGACAGGGGGCGACCACCGGGGAGCTGTTTTTT. It encodes CAIRQGATTGELFF.

The chain carries TRBV5-8 and TRBJ2-7; D possibly corresponds to TRBD1 (6 bases). Trimming left V 3 bases short and J 0 bases short, with 19 bases between. Germline CDR1 and CDR2: SGHTS and YDEGEE. The CDR3 totals 17 residues. The CDR3 region is CASSSQGWGHISYEQYF. DNA for the CDR3: TGTGCCAGCAGCTCCCAGGGTTGGGGGCATATCTCCTACGAGCAGTACTTC.

The rearrangement uses TRBV7-9 and TRBJ2-7, with 11 nucleotides matching TRBD2. The V gene's germline CDR1 is SEHNR and CDR2 FQNEAQ (reference sequence). The CDR3 is 15 amino acids. V gave up 5 bases and J gave up 2 bases; unmatched junction bases: 5. CDR3 sequence reads: CASSTGLAVAYEQYF. The CDR3 DNA is TGTGCCAGCAGCACGGGACTAGCGGTCGCCTACGAGCAGTACTTC.

This rearrangement joins TRBV15 to TRBJ1-4; 10 bases fit TRBD1. Germline CDR1 is LNHNV and CDR2 is YYDKDF (reference sequence). V gave up 3 bases and J gave up 8 bases; unmatched junction bases: 6. The CDR3 is 15 amino acids. For the CDR3, the DNA is TGTGCCACCAGCAGGGTGACAGGGGGCCGGGAAAAACTGTTTTTT. This translates into CATSRVTGGREKLFF.

The V and J genes are TRBV18 and TRBJ1-1, with TRBD1 identical over 8 bases. This CDR3 has 15 residues. Germline-derived CDR1 and CDR2 are KGHSH and LQKENI. The trim removed 6 bases at V and 1 base at J, leaving 7 bases unmatched. The CDR3 DNA reads as TGTGCCAGCTCGGATAGGACAGGGTCGAACACTGAAGCTTTCTTT. Protein product: CASSDRTGSNTEAFF.

The chain has TRBV27 and TRBJ1-2; 7 positions agree with TRBD1. The CDR3 length is 14 residues. The V gene end was trimmed by 5 bases and the J gene end by 2 bases; junction bases not matched to a gene: 5. Per germline, CDR1 MNHEY and CDR2 SMNVEV (reference sequence). The CDR3 here is CASSPGTVNYGYTF. CDR3 nucleotide sequence: TGTGCCAGCAGTCCCGGGACAGTAAACTATGGCTACACCTTC.

The V gene is TRBV7-3, the J gene TRBJ2-3; D remains unclear. Trimming stripped 5 bases from V and 8 bases from J, with 14 bases between. The CDR3 has 13 amino acids. CDR1 is SGHTA, CDR2 FQGTGA, per germline. The CDR3: CASSQPPTPTQYF. Written as DNA, the CDR3 is TGTGCCAGCAGCCAACCTCCTACCCCTACGCAGTATTTT.

The CDR3 here is CASSSLGRRRDEQYF. The CDR3 region has the DNA TGTGCCAGTAGTTCCCTGGGACGGCGAAGGGACGAGCAGTACTTC. This chain uses TRBV19 with TRBJ2-7; D is possibly TRBD1 or TRBD2 (5 bases each). This CDR3 contains 15 residues. Germline values: CDR1 LNHDA, CDR2 SQIVND (reference sequence). Deletions cut 5 bases from V and 5 bases from J, with 19 bases between. Full variable domain (missing parts from reference TRBV19 and TRBJ2-7): DGGITQSPKYLFRKEGQNVTLSCEQNLNHDAMYWYRQDPGQGLRLIYYSQIVNDFQKGDIAEGYSVSREKKESFPLTVTSAQKNPTAFYLCASSSLGRRRDEQYFGPGTRLTVT.

This chain uses TRBV4-1 with TRBJ2-1; 10 positions match TRBD2. Trimming took 0 bases from V and 5 from J; bases not matched to a gene: 13. The CDR3 spans 19 residues. Germline V gene data show CDR1 as MGHRA and CDR2 as YSYEKL. For the CDR3, the DNA is TGCGCCAGCAGCCAAGATTTTATGGTGAGAACTAGCGGGAACAATGAGCAGTTCTTC. Encoded protein: CASSQDFMVRTSGNNEQFF.

The chain couples TRBV5-1 to TRBJ2-7; 7 bases fit TRBD2. The CDR3 is 13 amino acids. CDR1 SGHRS and CDR2 YFSETQ come from the germline V gene. V gave up 7 bases and J gave up 5 bases; unmatched junction bases: 9. CDR3: CASRGEGSHEQYF. The CDR3 nucleotides are TGCGCCAGCCGGGGGGAGGGCAGCCACGAGCAGTACTTC.

The V and J genes are TRBV5-1 and TRBJ2-3, with unresolved D. V was cut by 6 bases and J by 2 bases, with 13 bases left in between. The CDR3 runs to 14 residues. Germline V lookup: CDR1 SGHRS, CDR2 YFSETQ. In DNA, the CDR3 is TGCGCCAGCACGGTGGGCAGGCACACAGATACGCAGTATTTT. Residues: CASTVGRHTDTQYF.

V is TRBV10-3 and J is TRBJ2-3; D remains ambiguous. Germline CDR1 is ENHRY and CDR2 is SYGVKD. V lost 10 bases, J lost 5 bases, and 16 bases lay in between. The CDR3 runs 13 residues. In DNA, the CDR3 is TGTGCCACGCGCATTCCCGCGGTAGATACGCAGTATTTT. Protein sequence: CATRIPAVDTQYF.

Only one count was recorded for this clone. This chain connects TRBV6-5 to TRBJ2-1; 10 nucleotides match TRBD2. Germline V CDR1 and CDR2: MNHEY, SVGAGI. Trimming removed 11 bases from V and 7 bases from J; junction bases left unmatched: 11. CDR3 size: 14 residues. CDR3 nucleotide sequence: TGTGCCTGTGCTGTAGCGGGAGGATGGAATGAGCAGTTCTTC. It specifies CACAVAGGWNEQFF.

The V gene is TRBV6-1, the J gene TRBJ2-1; a weak D match, TRBD2 (5 bases). Deletions cut 1 base from V and 8 bases from J, with 9 bases between. CDR1 and CDR2 (germline): MNHNS, SASEGT. This CDR3 region has 13 residues. The CDR3 nucleotides read TGTGCCAGCAGTGAAGTTCCGGAGGATGAGCAGTTCTTC. Translation: CASSEVPEDEQFF.

The V and J genes are TRBV19 and TRBJ2-2, with TRBD2 identical over 12 bases. This CDR3 has 17 amino acids. Germline CDR1 and CDR2: LNHDA and SQIVND (reference sequence). Trimming at V came to 4 bases and at J to 0 bases, leaving 3 bases not matched to a gene. CDR3 bases: TGTGCCAGTAGTAGGCTAGCGGGGGGGACGAACACCGGGGAGCTGTTTTTT. Its protein product is CASSRLAGGTNTGELFF.

This chain joins TRBV6-6 and TRBJ1-4, with D possibly matching TRBD1 (5 bases). The length of the CDR3 is 16 residues. Trimming removed 4 bases at V and 7 bases at J, with 19 bases between. The germline V gene encodes CDR1 MNHNY and CDR2 SVGAGI (reference sequence). The CDR3 sequence is CASSFEAGRVREKLFF. In nucleotides, the CDR3 is TGTGCCAGCAGTTTTGAAGCGGGCAGGGTGCGTGAAAAACTGTTTTTT.

This chain uses TRBV4-1 with TRBJ2-2; D is perhaps TRBD2 (6 bases). Trimming took 4 bases from V and 6 from J, leaving 15 bases between them. The CDR3 is made up of 15 amino acids. Per germline, CDR1 MGHRA and CDR2 YSYEKL. The CDR3 reads CASSRGGPGAGELFF. The DNA for the CDR3 is TGCGCCAGCAGCCGTGGGGGACCGGGGGCCGGGGAGCTGTTTTTT.

The chain links TRBV5-1 to TRBJ1-1; D is perhaps TRBD1 (5 bases). V was clipped by 5 bases and J by 4 bases, with 18 bases between them. Germline CDR1 SGHRS, CDR2 YFSETQ. The CDR3 is made up of 15 amino acids. The DNA for the CDR3 is TGCGCCAGCAGTTTCGATGAGGGGTCGGGCACTGAAGCTTTCTTT. Translation gives CASSFDEGSGTEAFF.